This T cell receptor beta chain was identified during a study of T cells in Graves' hyperthyroidism and ophthalmopathy. Amplified regions were TCR beta CDR3 sequences from RNA transcripts. RT-PCR in the first round (using the HTBI primer set) targeted the TCR CDR3. TCRdb used MiXCR to reprocess the multiplex PCR reads, holding one entry per CDR3 protein. The sample yields 550,000 to 700,000 distinct CDR3 sequences, roughly 14% seen once. The CDR3 spans 14 residues. CDR1 and CDR2 from the germline V gene are SGHKS and YYEKEE (reference sequence). Trimming stripped 0 bases from V and 4 bases from J, with 11 bases between.

The clonotype originates from a woman aged 40-49 years with Graves' ophthalmopathy. This rearrangement joins TRBV5-5 to TRBJ2-7; D is unresolved. Material for sequencing was blood. Written as DNA, the CDR3 is TGTGCCAGCAGCTTGGAGGGCTTGGGGTACGAGCAGTACTTC. This translates into CASSLEGLGYEQYF.